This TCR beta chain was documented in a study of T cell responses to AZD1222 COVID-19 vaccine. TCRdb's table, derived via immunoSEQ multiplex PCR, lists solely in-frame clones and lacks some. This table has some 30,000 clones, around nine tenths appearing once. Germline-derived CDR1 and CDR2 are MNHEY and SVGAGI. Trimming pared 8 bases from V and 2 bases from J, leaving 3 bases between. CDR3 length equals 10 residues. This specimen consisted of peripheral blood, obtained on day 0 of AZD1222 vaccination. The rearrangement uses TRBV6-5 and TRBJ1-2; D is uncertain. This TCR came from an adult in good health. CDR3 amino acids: CASPNYGYTF. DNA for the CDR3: TGTGCCAGCCCCAACTATGGCTACACCTTC.